This T cell receptor beta chain was documented in a study of shared clonotypes between healthy human individuals. TCRdb keeps only in-frame clones here, not all; method: immunoSEQ multiplex PCR. The sample consists of 2 million to 2.5 million clones, 90% to 97% of them appearing once. CDR1 and CDR2 (germline): MNHEY, SMNVEV (reference sequence). The V end lost 5 bases, the J end lost 2 bases, and 19 bases lay between the germline ends. The CDR3 contains 16 residues. Donors, without exception, were Caucasian adults residing in Nashville, Tennessee. Sequenced material: naive CD4+ T cells sorted from blood. Documented subset: CD45RA+ positively selected. This chain links TRBV27 with TRBJ2-7; D may match TRBD1 or TRBD2 (5 bases each). This receptor was identified in a man aged 18 to 29 in good health. The CDR3 nucleotides read TGTGCCAGCAGTGACTTGGCGGCGCCGGGACCCTACGAGCAGTACTTC. Translated: CASSDLAAPGPYEQYF.